This T cell receptor beta chain is from a study of blood T cell repertoires in COVID-19. Study-wide context: Acute and convalescent COVID-19 samples came from the United States, Italy and Spain.

V dropped 2 bases and J dropped 5 bases, with 14 bases sitting between them. Per germline, CDR1 SGHRS and CDR2 YFSETQ. The CDR3 has 15 amino acids. Original analysis: Reference gene primer amplification yielded estimated nucleated cell counts. The assay was immunoSEQ multiplex PCR, and TCRdb's table has in-frame clones only and misses some. D and trimming were read from the DNA, whereas the V and J calls and clone size are those reported in that table. The data show around 200,000 clones, over 75% seen once. Seattle patients were enrolled while actively infected and followed longitudinally. This chain joins TRBV5-1 and TRBJ1-5; maybe TRBD1 (5 bases). The TCR comes from a person in their 70s with COVID-19, enrolled during active disease. The sample consisted of peripheral blood. The CDR3 bases are TGCGCCAGCAGCTTATGGGGCGCCTCTGATCAGCCCCAGCATTTT. Translation: CASSLWGASDQPQHF.